Listed below are T cell receptor beta chains from one sample, sequenced in a study of T cell responses to AZD1222 COVID-19 vaccine. The assay was immunoSEQ multiplex PCR, and TCRdb's table has in-frame clones only and misses some. The data show over 110,000 clones, approximately 94% seen once. The sequenced sample was peripheral blood, obtained on day 0 of AZD1222 vaccination. Every receptor here comes from an adult in good health. Each CDR3 is given with its conserved first and last residue. Fields, in order: V gene, J gene, clone size, CDR3 protein. Part of the rows lack a size; the others show once, few, many or a class for expanded clones.

V gene: TRBV6-2/TRBV6-3
J gene: TRBJ2-3
clone size: NA
CDR3 protein: CASSDLGAGIQNTQYF

V gene: TRBV3-1/TRBV3-2
J gene: TRBJ1-1
clone size: NA
CDR3 protein: CASSQAGSTEAFF

V gene: TRBV6-4
J gene: TRBJ2-4
clone size: NA
CDR3 protein: CASTAGLAKNIQYF

V gene: TRBV4-3
J gene: TRBJ2-7
clone size: NA
CDR3 protein: CASSPSIAGSYEQYF

V gene: TRBV19
J gene: TRBJ1-5
clone size: NA
CDR3 protein: CASSSFNQPQHF

V gene: TRBV5-1
J gene: TRBJ2-7
clone size: NA
CDR3 protein: CASSLEGLKLSYEQYF

V gene: TRBV24-1
J gene: TRBJ2-1
clone size: NA
CDR3 protein: CATSDSPGRGSYNEQFF

V gene: TRBV27
J gene: TRBJ2-6
clone size: NA
CDR3 protein: CASSPRWGGISGANVLTF

V gene: TRBV9
J gene: TRBJ1-1
clone size: NA
CDR3 protein: CASSATVLKNTEAFF

V gene: TRBV29-1
J gene: TRBJ1-2
clone size: NA
CDR3 protein: CSVETPRAPNYGYTF

V gene: TRBV4-2
J gene: TRBJ2-7
clone size: NA
CDR3 protein: CASSQEVGKTVYEQYF

V gene: TRBV7-3
J gene: TRBJ2-1
clone size: NA
CDR3 protein: CASSPNLGPPRYNEQFF

V gene: TRBV5-4
J gene: TRBJ1-1
clone size: NA
CDR3 protein: CASSPGVVLALEAFF

V gene: TRBV13
J gene: TRBJ2-7
clone size: NA
CDR3 protein: CASSLPQQGTEQYF

V gene: TRBV2
J gene: TRBJ1-2
clone size: NA
CDR3 protein: CASGQGVGGYTF

V gene: TRBV3-1/TRBV3-2
J gene: TRBJ1-2
clone size: once
CDR3 protein: CASSPKGYGYTF

V gene: TRBV12-3/TRBV12-4
J gene: TRBJ2-5
clone size: NA
CDR3 protein: CASSWPARKTQYF